This T cell receptor (beta chain) was profiled in a study of human T cells and chemical hapten exposure. Study at large: Small differences in pooled library volume mainly drove the variation in TCR yields per sample.

Documented time point: patch test 2, 6 weeks after DPC sensitization. Regarding treatment: therapeutic diphenylcyclopropenone sensitization with weekly scalp DPC. This clonotype was observed a single time. TCRdb re-analysed the RACE reads in MiXCR, keeping a single row per CDR3 protein. Among some 57,000 distinct CDR3 sequences listed, more than 9% were seen once. The germline V and J ends were trimmed by 1 base and 3 bases, with 11 bases remaining between them. This CDR3 has 15 residues. Germline CDR1 and CDR2: KGHSH and LQKENI. The rearrangement links TRBV18 to TRBJ2-3; D is possibly TRBD1 (6 bases). This sample comprised whole blood, obtained in connection with sensitization to the hapten diphenylcyclopropenone (DPC). This sequence originates from a woman aged 45-65 years with alopecia areata. Some clones in this sample may be carry-over from other donors' samples. The CDR3, as DNA: TGTGCCAGCTCACCACTCAACAGGGCAACAGATACGCAGTATTTT. Amino acid sequence: CASSPLNRATDTQYF.